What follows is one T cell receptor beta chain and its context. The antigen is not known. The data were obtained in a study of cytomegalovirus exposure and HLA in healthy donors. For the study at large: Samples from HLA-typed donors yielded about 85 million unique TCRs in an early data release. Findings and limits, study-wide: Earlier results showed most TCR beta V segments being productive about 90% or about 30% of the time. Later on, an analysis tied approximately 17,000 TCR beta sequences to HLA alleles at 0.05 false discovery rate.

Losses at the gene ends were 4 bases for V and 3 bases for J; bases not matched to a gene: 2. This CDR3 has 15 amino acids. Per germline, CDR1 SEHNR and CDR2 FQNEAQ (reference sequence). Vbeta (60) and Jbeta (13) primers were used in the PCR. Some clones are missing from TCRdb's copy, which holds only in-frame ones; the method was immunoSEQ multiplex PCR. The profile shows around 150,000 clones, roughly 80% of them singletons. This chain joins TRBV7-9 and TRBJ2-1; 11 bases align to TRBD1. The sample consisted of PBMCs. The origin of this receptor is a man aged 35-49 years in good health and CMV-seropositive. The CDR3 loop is CASSSGTGGYNEQFF. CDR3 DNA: TGTGCCAGCAGCTCGGGGACAGGGGGCTACAATGAGCAGTTCTTC.